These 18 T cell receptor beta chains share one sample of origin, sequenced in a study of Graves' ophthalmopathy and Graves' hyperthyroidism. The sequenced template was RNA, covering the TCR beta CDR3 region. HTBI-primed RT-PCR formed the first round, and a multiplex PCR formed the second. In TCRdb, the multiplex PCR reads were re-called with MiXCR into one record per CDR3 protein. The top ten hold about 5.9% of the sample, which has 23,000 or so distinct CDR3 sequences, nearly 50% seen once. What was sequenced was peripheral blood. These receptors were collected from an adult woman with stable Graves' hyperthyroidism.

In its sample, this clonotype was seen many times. CDR3 sequence: CASSQDLGADTQYF. The CDR3 DNA reads TGTGCCAGCAGCCAAGATTTGGGGGCAGATACGCAGTATTTT. This chain joins TRBV3-1 and TRBJ2-3; D tentatively fits TRBD1 or TRBD2 (5 bases each). The V gene's germline CDR1 is LGHDT and CDR2 YNNKEL (reference sequence). The length of the CDR3 is 14 residues. Trimming stripped 0 bases from V and 4 bases from J, with 8 bases between.

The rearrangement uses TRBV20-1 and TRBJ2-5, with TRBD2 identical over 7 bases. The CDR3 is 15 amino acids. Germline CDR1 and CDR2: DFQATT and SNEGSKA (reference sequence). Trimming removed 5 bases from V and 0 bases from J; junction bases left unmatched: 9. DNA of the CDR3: TGCAGTGCTTGTTTTGCTAGCGGAAACCAAGAGACCCAGTACTTC. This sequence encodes CSACFASGNQETQYF.

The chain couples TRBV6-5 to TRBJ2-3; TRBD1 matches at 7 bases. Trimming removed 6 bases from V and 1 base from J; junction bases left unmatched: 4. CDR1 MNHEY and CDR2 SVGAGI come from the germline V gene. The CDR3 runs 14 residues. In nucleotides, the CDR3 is TGTGCCAGCAGATACCAGGGGGGCACAGATACGCAGTATTTT. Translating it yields CASRYQGGTDTQYF.

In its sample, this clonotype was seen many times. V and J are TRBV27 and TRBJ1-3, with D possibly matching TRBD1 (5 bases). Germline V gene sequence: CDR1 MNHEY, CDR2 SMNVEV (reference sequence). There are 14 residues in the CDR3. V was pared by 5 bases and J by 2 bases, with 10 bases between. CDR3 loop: CASSGGLPGNTIYF. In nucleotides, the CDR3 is TGTGCCAGCAGTGGGGGACTACCTGGAAACACCATATATTTT.

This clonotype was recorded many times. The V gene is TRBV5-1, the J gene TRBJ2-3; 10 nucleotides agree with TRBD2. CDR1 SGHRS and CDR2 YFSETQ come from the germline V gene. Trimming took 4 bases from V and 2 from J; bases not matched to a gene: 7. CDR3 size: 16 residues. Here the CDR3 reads CASSPLAGAPTDTQYF. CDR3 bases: TGCGCCAGCAGCCCGCTAGCGGGAGCCCCCACAGATACGCAGTATTTT.

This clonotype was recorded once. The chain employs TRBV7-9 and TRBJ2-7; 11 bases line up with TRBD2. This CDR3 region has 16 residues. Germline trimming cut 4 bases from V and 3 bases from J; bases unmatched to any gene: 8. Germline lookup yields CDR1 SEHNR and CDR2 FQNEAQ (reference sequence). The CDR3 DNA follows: TGTGCCAGCAGCTCCCCCCTAGCGGGAGGAATCTACGAGCAGTACTTC. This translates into CASSSPLAGGIYEQYF. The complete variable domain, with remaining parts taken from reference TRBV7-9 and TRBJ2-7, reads DTGVSQNPRHKITKRGQNVTFRCDPISEHNRLYWYRQTLGQGPEFLTYFQNEAQLEKSRLLSDRFSAERPKGSFSTLEIQRTEQGDSAMYLCASSSPLAGGIYEQYFGPGTRLTVT.

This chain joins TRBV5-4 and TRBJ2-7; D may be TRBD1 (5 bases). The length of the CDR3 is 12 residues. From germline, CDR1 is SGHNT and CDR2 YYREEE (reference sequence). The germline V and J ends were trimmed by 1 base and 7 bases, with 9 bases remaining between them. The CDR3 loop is CASSLRGGEQYV. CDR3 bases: TGTGCCAGCAGCTTGAGGGGCGGTGAGCAGTACGTC.

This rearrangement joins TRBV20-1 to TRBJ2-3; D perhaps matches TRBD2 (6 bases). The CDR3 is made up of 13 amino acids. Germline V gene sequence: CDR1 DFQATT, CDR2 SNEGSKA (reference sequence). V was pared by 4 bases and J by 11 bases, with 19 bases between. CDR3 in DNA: TGCAGTGCTATAACTAGCTATAACAATGAGCAGTATTTT. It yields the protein CSAITSYNNEQYF.

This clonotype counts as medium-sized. CDR3 sequence: CASSFTGASPLHF. CDR3 DNA sequence: TGTGCCAGCAGCTTCACAGGGGCTTCACCCCTCCACTTT. The rearrangement links TRBV7-2 to TRBJ1-6; 7 bases fit TRBD1. The CDR3 covers 13 residues. With V trimmed by 3 bases and J by 9 bases, 2 bases remained unmatched. Germline assignment: CDR1 SGHTA and CDR2 FQGNSA.

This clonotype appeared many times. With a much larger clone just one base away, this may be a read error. The CDR3 DNA is TGTGCCAGCACTCTCCTCCAGGGGGCCGCCTACGAGCAGTACTTC. This translates into CASTLLQGAAYEQYF. The rearrangement links TRBV6-1 to TRBJ2-7, with 8 nucleotides matching TRBD1. Germline loops: CDR1 MNHNS, CDR2 SASEGT. V dropped 7 bases and J dropped 2; count of bases not matched to a gene: 10. The CDR3 is 15 residues long.

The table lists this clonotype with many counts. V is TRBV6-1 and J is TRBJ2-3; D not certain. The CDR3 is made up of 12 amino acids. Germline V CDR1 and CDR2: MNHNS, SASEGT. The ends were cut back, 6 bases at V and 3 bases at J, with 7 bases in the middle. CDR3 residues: CASSVRTDTQYF. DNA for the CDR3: TGTGCCAGCAGCGTAAGAACAGATACGCAGTATTTT.

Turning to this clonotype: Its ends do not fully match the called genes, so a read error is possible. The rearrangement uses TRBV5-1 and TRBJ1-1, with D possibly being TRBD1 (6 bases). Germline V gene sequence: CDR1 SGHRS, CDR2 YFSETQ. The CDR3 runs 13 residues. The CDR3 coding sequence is TGCGCCAGCAGCTGTCTCGGGGACACCGAAGCTTTCTTT. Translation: CASSCLGDTEAFF.

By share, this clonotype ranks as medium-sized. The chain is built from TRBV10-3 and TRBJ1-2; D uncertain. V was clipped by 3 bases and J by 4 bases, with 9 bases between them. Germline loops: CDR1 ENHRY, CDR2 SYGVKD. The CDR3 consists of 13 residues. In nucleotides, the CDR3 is TGTGCCATCAGTGAATGGGGAGCCTATGGCTACACCTTC. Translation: CAISEWGAYGYTF.

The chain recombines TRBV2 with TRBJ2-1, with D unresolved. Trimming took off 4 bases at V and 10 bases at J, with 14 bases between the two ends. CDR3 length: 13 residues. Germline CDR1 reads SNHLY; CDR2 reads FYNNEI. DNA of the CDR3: TGTGCCAGCAGTGTGGCCCCCCCCAGGGAGCAGTTCTTC. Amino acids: CASSVAPPREQFF.

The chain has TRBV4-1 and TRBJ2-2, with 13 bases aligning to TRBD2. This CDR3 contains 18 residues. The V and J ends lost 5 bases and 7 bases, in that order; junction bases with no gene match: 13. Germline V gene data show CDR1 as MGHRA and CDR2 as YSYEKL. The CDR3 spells CASSKAGTSGTLLGELFF. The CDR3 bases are TGCGCCAGCAGCAAGGCCGGGACTAGCGGGACCTTACTCGGGGAGCTGTTTTTT.

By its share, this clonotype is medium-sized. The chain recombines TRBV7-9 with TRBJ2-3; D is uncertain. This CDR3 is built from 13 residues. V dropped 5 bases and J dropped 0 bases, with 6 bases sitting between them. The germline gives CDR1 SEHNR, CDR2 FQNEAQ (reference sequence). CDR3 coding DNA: TGTGCCAGCAGCGCCTCTAGCACAGATACGCAGTATTTT. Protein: CASSASSTDTQYF.

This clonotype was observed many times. The CDR3 bases are TGCAGTGCCCTCCGGGACCCTCTGAGTAACATTCAGTACTTC. Translation gives CSALRDPLSNIQYF. J is TRBJ2-4 and V is TRBV20-1; D is tentatively TRBD1 or TRBD2 (5 bases each). Germline V gene sequence: CDR1 DFQATT, CDR2 SNEGSKA (reference sequence). The CDR3 totals 14 residues. V was shortened by 6 bases and J by 7 bases, with 19 bases between the two germline ends.

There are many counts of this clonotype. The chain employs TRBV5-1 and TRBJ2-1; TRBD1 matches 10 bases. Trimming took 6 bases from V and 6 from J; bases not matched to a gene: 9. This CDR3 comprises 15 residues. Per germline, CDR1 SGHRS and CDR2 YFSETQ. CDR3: CASTWEGTGVNEQFF. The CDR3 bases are TGCGCCAGCACCTGGGAGGGGACAGGGGTCAATGAGCAGTTCTTC.